The source of this TCR beta chain is a study of breast tumors, draining lymph nodes, adjacent tissues (dated by TCRdb to 2015 to 2016). Some background on the complete study: Breast cancer patients provided tumor, adjacent nontumor tissue and axillary lymph nodes, and the study compared the TCR beta repertoires across these three sources. In human breast cancer, the study set out to evaluate how tumor, surrounding tissue and draining lymph node repertoires relate to one another and whether T cells may move between these sites.

In this sample, this clonotype turned up once. The antigen it binds to is not known. This may be a read error, as it is one base from a much larger clone. The final CDR3 position lacks the conserved phenylalanine or tryptophan, pointing to a likely read error. The sequencing machine was an Illumina HiSeq 2000. TCR beta chain libraries were generated by multiplex PCR amplification. The amplified TCR beta chain products were analyzed by high-throughput sequencing. TCRdb ran its own pipeline on the public reads, namely fastp trimming at Q25 and MiXCR clone calling, and kept in-frame beta chains. CDR3 protein sequences are deduplicated, and each keeps its most common genes and DNA. This sample holds some 130,000 distinct CDR3 sequences; more than 20% were observed only once. More than 2.5% of the sample comes from the top ten. Ends included, the CDR3 has 14 residues. Of the read, only the CDR3 DNA is kept; its 42 bases are in frame from base 1. The junction shows trimming of 2 bases on V and 2 bases on J, plus 7 bases between the germline ends.

The lymph node samples were taken from the axillary draining lymph nodes of breast cancer patients. Here is what the overall study found, with its caveats: The conclusion that tumor T cells originate in lymph nodes was presented as consistent with a hypothesis rather than as directly demonstrated. Tumor T-cell repertoires showed less diversity than lymph node repertoires and more diversity than nontumor tissue repertoires, and tumor T-cell repertoires showed preferential V and J gene usage. The data were considered consistent with the idea that most tumor T cells come from the lymph node and then expand in tumor tissue. Tumor and nontumor tissue repertoires were significantly more similar in luminal-like than in basal-like breast cancer.

The sequence was obtained from a female donor with breast cancer. Some clones in this sample may be carry-over from other donors' samples. Sequencing was carried out using axillary lymph node tissue. The V and J segments used are TRBV12-3 or TRBV12-4 and TRBJ1-5; no D segment can be confidently identified. For the CDR3, the sequence is CASSLRSGNQPQHL. Here is the DNA: TGTGCCAGCAGTTTACGTTCAGGCAATCAGCCCCAGCATCTT.